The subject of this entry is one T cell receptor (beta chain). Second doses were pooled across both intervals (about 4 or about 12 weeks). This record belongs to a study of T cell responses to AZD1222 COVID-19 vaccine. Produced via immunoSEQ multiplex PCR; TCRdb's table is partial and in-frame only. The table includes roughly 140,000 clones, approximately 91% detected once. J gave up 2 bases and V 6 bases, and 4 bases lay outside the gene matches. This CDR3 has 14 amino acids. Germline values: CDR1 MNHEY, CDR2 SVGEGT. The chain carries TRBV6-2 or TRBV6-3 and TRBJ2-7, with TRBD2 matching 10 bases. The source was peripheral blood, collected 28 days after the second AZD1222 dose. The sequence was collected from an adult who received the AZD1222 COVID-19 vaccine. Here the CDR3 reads CASSKSGRAYEQYF. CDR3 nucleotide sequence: TGTGCCAGCAGCAAGAGCGGGAGGGCCTACGAGCAGTACTTC.